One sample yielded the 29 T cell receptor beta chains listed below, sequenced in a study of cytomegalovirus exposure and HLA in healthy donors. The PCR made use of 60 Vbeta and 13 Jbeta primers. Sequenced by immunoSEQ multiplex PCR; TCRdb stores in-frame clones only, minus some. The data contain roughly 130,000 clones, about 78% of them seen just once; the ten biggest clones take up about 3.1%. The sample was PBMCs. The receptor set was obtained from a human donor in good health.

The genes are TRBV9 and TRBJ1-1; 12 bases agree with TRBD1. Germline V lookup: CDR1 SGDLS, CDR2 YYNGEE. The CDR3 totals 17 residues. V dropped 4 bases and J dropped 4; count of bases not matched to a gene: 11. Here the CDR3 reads CASSKGTGGLVSTEAFF. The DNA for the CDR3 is TGTGCCAGCAGCAAGGGGACAGGGGGCCTCGTAAGCACTGAAGCTTTCTTT.

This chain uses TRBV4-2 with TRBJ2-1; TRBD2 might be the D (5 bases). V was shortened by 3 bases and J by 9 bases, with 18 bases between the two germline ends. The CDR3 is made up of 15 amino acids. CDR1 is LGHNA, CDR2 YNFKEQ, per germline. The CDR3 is CASSQRGFGVPEQFF. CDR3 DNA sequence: TGTGCCAGCAGCCAGAGAGGATTCGGGGTTCCTGAGCAGTTCTTC.

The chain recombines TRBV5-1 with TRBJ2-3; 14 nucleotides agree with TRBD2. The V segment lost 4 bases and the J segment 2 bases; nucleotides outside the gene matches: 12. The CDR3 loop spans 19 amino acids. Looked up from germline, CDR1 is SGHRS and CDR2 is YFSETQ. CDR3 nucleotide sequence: TGCGCCAGCAGCCGCCTGCGACTAGCGGGAGGGCCCCCCACAGATACGCAGTATTTT. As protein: CASSRLRLAGGPPTDTQYF.

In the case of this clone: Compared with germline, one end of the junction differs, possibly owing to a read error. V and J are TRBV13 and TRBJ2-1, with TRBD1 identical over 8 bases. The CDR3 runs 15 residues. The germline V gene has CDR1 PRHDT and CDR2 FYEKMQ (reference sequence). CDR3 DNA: TGTGCCAGCAGCATAGGGACAGGTACTGGCAATGAGCAGTTCTTC. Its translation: CASSIGTGTGNEQFF.

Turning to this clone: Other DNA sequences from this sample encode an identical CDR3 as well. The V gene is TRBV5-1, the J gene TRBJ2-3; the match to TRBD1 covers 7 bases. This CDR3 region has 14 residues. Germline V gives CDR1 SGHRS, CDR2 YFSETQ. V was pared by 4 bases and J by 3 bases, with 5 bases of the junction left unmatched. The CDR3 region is CASSLGTATDTQYF. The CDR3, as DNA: TGCGCCAGCAGCCTGGGGACAGCTACAGATACGCAGTATTTT.

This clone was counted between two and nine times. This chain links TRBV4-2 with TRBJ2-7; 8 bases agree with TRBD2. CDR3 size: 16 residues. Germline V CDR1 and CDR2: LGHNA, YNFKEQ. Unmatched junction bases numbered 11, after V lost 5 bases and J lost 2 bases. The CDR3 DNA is TGTGCCAGCAGCACCCGACCGGGACTAGTTCCCTACGAGCAGTACTTC. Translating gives CASSTRPGLVPYEQYF.

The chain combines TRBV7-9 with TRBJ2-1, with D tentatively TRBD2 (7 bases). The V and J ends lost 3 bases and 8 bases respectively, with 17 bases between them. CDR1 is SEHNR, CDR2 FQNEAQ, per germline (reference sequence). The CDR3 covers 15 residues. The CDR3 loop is CASSFSGGAGYEQFF. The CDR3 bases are TGTGCCAGCAGCTTCTCTGGGGGGGCCGGGTATGAGCAGTTCTTC. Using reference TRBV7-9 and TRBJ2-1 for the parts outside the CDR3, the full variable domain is DTGVSQNPRHKITKRGQNVTFRCDPISEHNRLYWYRQTLGQGPEFLTYFQNEAQLEKSRLLSDRFSAERPKGSFSTLEIQRTEQGDSAMYLCASSFSGGAGYEQFFGPGTRLTVL.

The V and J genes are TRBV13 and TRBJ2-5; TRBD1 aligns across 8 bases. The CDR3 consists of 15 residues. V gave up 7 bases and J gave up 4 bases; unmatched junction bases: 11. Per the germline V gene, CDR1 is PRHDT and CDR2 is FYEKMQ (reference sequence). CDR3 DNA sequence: TGTGCCAGCACCAAAACAGGGGGTCTGGTAGAGACCCAGTACTTC. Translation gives CASTKTGGLVETQYF.

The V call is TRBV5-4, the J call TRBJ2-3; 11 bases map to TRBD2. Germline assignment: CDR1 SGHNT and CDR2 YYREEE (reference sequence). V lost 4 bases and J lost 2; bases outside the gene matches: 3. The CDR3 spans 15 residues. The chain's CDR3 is CASSPTSGITDTQYF. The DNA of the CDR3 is TGTGCCAGCAGCCCGACTAGCGGGATCACAGATACGCAGTATTTT.

The CDR3 DNA follows: TGTGCCAGCAGTTCGGACACGCATACGCAGTATTTT. This translates into CASSSDTHTQYF. The V call is TRBV6-6, the J call TRBJ2-3; perhaps TRBD1 as D (5 bases). Trimming took 4 bases from V and 7 from J, leaving 9 bases between them. Germline CDR1 reads MNHNY; CDR2 reads SVGAGI (reference sequence). CDR3 length equals 12 residues.

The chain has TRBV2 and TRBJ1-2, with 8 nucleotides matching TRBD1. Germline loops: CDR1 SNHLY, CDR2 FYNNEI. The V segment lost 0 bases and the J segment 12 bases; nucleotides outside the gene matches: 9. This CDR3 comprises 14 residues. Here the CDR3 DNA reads TGTGCCAGCAGTGAAGCGAGGGGACAGGCCCCTGACACCTTC. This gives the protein CASSEARGQAPDTF.

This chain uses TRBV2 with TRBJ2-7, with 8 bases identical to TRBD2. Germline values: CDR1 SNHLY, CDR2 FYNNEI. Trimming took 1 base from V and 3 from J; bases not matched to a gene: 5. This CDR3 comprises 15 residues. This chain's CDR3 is CASSEGVAGFYEQYF. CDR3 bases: TGTGCCAGCAGTGAAGGGGTAGCGGGGTTCTACGAGCAGTACTTC. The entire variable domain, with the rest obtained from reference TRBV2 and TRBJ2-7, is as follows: EPEVTQTPSHQVTQMGQEVILRCVPISNHLYFYWYRQILGQKVEFLVSFYNNEISEKSEIFDDQFSVERPDGSNFTLKIRSTKLEDSAMYFCASSEGVAGFYEQYFGPGTRLTVT.

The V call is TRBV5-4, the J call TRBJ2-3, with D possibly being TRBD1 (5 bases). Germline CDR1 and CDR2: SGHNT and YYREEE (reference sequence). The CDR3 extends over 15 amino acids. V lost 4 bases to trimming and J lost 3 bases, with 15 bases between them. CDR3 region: CASSGAGMITDTQYF. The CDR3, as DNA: TGTGCCAGCAGCGGGGCAGGGATGATAACAGATACGCAGTATTTT.

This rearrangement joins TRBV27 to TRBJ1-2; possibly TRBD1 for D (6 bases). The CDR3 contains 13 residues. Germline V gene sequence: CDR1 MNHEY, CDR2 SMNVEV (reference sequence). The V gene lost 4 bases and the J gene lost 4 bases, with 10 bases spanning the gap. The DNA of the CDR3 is TGTGCCAGCAGTTCTCAGGGGACCTATGGCTACACCTTC. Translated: CASSSQGTYGYTF.

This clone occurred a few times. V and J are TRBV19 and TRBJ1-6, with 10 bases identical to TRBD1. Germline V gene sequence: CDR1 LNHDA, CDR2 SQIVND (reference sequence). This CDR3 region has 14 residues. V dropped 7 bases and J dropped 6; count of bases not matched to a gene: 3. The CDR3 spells CASTWDRGNSPLHF. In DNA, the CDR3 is TGTGCCAGTACCTGGGACAGGGGTAATTCACCCCTCCACTTT.

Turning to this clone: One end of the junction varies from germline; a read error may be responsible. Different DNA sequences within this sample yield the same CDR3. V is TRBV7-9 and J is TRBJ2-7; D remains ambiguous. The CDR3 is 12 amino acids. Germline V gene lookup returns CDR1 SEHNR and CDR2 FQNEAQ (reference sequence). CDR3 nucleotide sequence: TGTTCCAGCAGCCTTAGCTCCTACGAGCAGTACTTC. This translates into CSSSLSSYEQYF.

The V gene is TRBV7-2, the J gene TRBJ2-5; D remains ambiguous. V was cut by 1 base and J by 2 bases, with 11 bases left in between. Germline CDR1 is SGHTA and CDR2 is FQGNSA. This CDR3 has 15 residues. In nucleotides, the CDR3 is TGTGCCAGCAGCTTAGTGTGGCAGGATCAAGAGACCCAGTACTTC. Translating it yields CASSLVWQDQETQYF.

This CDR3 reads CASSSGTGRIEQYF. CDR3 nucleotides: TGTGCCAGCAGTTCCGGGACAGGGAGGATCGAGCAGTACTTC. The chain carries TRBV28 and TRBJ2-5; 9 nucleotides agree with TRBD1. The J call may not be correct, given that the DNA end is closer to TRBJ2-7. In germline, CDR1 is MDHEN, CDR2 SYDVKM. The CDR3 loop spans 14 amino acids.

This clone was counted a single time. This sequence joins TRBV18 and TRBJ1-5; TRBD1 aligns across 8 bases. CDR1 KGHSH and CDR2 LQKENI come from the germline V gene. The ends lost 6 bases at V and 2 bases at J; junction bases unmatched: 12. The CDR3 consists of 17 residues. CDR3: CASSLSDRAYGNQPQHF. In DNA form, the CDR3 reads TGTGCCAGCTCCCTGTCGGACAGGGCGTACGGCAATCAGCCCCAGCATTTT.

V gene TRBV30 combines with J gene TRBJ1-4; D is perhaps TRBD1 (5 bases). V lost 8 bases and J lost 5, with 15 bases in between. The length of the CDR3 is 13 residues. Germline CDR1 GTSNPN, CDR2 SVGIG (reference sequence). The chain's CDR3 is CAGSRAGNEKLFF. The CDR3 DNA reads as TGTGCCGGCTCCAGGGCGGGGAATGAAAAACTGTTTTTT.

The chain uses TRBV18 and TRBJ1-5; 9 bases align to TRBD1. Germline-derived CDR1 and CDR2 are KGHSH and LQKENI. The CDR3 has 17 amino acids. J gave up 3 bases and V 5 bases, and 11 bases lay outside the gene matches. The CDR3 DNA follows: TGTGCCAGCTCAACCCGGGACAGGGTAGCCGACAATCAGCCCCAGCATTTT. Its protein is CASSTRDRVADNQPQHF.

CDR3 DNA: TGTGCCAGCAGCGTAACACCTTTAGAGACCCAGTACTTC. This encodes CASSVTPLETQYF. The rearrangement links TRBV9 to TRBJ2-5; no clear D gene. Trimming took off 1 base at V and 4 bases at J, with 8 bases between the two ends. Germline values: CDR1 SGDLS, CDR2 YYNGEE. The CDR3 spans 13 residues.

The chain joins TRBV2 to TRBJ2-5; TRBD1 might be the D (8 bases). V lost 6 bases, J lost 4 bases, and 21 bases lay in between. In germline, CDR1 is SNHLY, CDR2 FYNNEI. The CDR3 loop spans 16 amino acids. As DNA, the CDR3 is TGTGCCAGCAGCGTTTTCCCTACAGGGGGGGGAGAGACCCAGTACTTC. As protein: CASSVFPTGGGETQYF. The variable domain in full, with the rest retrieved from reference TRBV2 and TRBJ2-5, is EPEVTQTPSHQVTQMGQEVILRCVPISNHLYFYWYRQILGQKVEFLVSFYNNEISEKSEIFDDQFSVERPDGSNFTLKIRSTKLEDSAMYFCASSVFPTGGGETQYFGPGTRLLVL.

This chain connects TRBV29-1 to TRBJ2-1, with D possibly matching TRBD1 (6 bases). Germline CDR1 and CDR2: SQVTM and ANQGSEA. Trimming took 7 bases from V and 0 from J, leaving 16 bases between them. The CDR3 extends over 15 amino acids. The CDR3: CSARTTGSSYNEQFF. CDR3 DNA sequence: TGCAGCGCAAGAACGACAGGAAGCTCCTACAATGAGCAGTTCTTC.

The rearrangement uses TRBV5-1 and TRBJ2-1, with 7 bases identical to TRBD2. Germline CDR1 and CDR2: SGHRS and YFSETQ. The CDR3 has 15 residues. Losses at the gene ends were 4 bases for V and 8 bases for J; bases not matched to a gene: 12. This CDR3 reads CASSPRGGRGDEQFF. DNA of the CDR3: TGCGCCAGCAGCCCCCGGGGCGGGAGAGGTGATGAGCAGTTCTTC.

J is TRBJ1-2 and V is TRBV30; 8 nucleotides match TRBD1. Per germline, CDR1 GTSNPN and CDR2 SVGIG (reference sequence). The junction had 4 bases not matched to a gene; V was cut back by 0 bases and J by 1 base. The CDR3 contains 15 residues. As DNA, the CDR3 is TGTGCCTGGAGTGTCGGGACAGGATTTAACTATGGCTACACCTTC. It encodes CAWSVGTGFNYGYTF.

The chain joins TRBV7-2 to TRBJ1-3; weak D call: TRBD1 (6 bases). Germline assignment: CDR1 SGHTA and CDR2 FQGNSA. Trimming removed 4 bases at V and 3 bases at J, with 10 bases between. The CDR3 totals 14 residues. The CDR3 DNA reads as TGTGCCAGCAGCTCGGACAGAGATGGAAACACCATATATTTT. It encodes CASSSDRDGNTIYF.

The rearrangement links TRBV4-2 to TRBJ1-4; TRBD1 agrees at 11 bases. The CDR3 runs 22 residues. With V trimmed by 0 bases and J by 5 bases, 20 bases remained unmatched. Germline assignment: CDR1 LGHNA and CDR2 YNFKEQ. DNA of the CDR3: TGTGCCAGCAGCCAAGAACGACCGGGACAGGGGGAACTATCAATCGGGAATGAAAAACTGTTTTTT. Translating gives CASSQERPGQGELSIGNEKLFF.

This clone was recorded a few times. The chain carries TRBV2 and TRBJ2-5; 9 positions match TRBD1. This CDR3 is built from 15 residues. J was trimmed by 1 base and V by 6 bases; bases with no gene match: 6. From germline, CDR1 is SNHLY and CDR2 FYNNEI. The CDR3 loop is CASSWTGATQETQYF. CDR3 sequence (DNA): TGTGCCAGCAGCTGGACAGGGGCGACCCAAGAGACCCAGTACTTC.